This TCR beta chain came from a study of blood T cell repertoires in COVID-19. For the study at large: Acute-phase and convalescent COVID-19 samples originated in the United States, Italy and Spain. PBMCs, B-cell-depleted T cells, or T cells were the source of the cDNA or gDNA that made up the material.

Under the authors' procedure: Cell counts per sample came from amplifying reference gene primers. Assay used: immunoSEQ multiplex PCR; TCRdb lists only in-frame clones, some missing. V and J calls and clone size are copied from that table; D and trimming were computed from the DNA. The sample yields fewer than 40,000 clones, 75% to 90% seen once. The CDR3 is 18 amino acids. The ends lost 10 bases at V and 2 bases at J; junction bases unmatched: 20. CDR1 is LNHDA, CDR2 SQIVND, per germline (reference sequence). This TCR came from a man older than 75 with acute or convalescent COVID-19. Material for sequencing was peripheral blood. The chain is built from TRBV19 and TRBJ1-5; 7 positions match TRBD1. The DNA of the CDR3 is TGTGCCACCCGGAGGGGGCAAATGGAGGGTTTGGGCAATCAGCCCCAGCATTTT. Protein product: CATRRGQMEGLGNQPQHF.